Following are 15 T cell receptor beta chains from one sample sequenced in a study of blood T cell repertoires in COVID-19. TCRdb keeps only in-frame clones here, not all; method: immunoSEQ multiplex PCR. The profile covers approximately 280,000 clones, with around 89% appearing a single time and approximately 4.6% taken by the ten largest. Sequencing was carried out using peripheral blood. The receptors stem from a man aged 40-49 years with acute or convalescent COVID-19.

This chain connects TRBV5-1 to TRBJ2-7, with 7 bases fitting TRBD1. The CDR3 spans 15 residues. Germline CDR1 reads SGHRS; CDR2 reads YFSETQ. J was trimmed by 1 base and V by 5 bases; bases with no gene match: 9. The CDR3 sequence: CASRPGTASSYEQYF. CDR3 sequence (DNA): TGCGCCAGCAGACCTGGGACAGCCTCTTCCTACGAGCAGTACTTC.

Notes on this clone: The junction does not match germline at one end; this may be a read error. The chain combines TRBV12-3 or TRBV12-4 with TRBJ1-1; D gene uncertain. The CDR3 sequence is 12 residues long. As DNA, the CDR3 is TGTGCCAGCAGTCCGTTGGGCACTGGAGCTTTCTTT. Residues: CASSPLGTGAFF.

The chain recombines TRBV25-1 with TRBJ1-1, with 9 bases lining up with TRBD1. V dropped 4 bases and J dropped 2; count of bases not matched to a gene: 8. Germline V gene sequence: CDR1 MGHDK, CDR2 SYGVNS. The CDR3 contains 16 residues. CDR3: CASSVLGQGPNTEAFF. DNA for the CDR3: TGTGCCAGCAGTGTATTGGGACAGGGACCCAACACTGAAGCTTTCTTT.

This chain links TRBV5-6 with TRBJ1-4, with TRBD1 matching over 7 bases. Germline loops: CDR1 SGHDT, CDR2 YYEEEE. Trimming at V came to 4 bases and at J to 3 bases, leaving 6 bases not matched to a gene. The CDR3 totals 15 residues. Written as DNA, the CDR3 is TGTGCCAGCAGCCTGCCCGACAGGGCTAATGAAAAACTGTTTTTT. Its protein is CASSLPDRANEKLFF.

In this sample, this clone turned up a few times. This chain uses TRBV5-1 with TRBJ1-1; the D is unclear. Germline lookup yields CDR1 SGHRS and CDR2 YFSETQ. The CDR3 totals 16 residues. V gave up 0 bases and J gave up 1 base, with 13 bases separating them. DNA of the CDR3: TGCGCCAGCAGCTTGGACCCTGGGCTTAAGAACACTGAAGCTTTCTTT. Protein sequence: CASSLDPGLKNTEAFF.

The chain links TRBV9 to TRBJ2-1, with D tentatively TRBD1 (5 bases). Germline V gene data show CDR1 as SGDLS and CDR2 as YYNGEE. The V and J ends lost 3 bases and 6 bases respectively, with 7 bases between them. CDR3 length: 12 amino acids. The DNA for the CDR3 is TGTGCCAGCAGCGCAAGGGGCAATGAGCAGTTCTTC. Translating it yields CASSARGNEQFF.

This clone showed up just a few times. The chain carries TRBV5-1 and TRBJ2-7, with unresolved D. Trimming took off 4 bases at V and 6 bases at J, with 8 bases between the two ends. CDR3 size: 11 residues. Germline V gives CDR1 SGHRS, CDR2 YFSETQ. In nucleotides, the CDR3 is TGCGCCAGCAGCCTACCGGGCGAGCAGTACTTC. Its translation is CASSLPGEQYF.

The CDR3 region is CASSTTGGPNSPLHF. The CDR3 DNA sequence: TGTGCCAGCAGCACGACAGGGGGTCCTAATTCACCCCTCCACTTT. The chain recombines TRBV7-2 with TRBJ1-6; 9 bases fit TRBD1. Germline-derived CDR1 and CDR2 are SGHTA and FQGNSA. J gave up 6 bases and V 5 bases, and 5 bases lay outside the gene matches. CDR3 length: 15 amino acids.

The chain joins TRBV6-6 to TRBJ1-2; D may be TRBD1 (5 bases). Germline lookup yields CDR1 MNHNY and CDR2 SVGAGI (reference sequence). V dropped 10 bases and J dropped 2 bases, with 14 bases sitting between them. The CDR3 has 13 amino acids. The chain's CDR3 is CATHPGGNYGYTF. The CDR3 region has the DNA TGTGCCACCCATCCCGGGGGGAACTATGGCTACACCTTC.

This clone appeared once. The chain is built from TRBV5-5 and TRBJ2-3; no firm D call. Germline CDR1 and CDR2: SGHKS and YYEKEE (reference sequence). The CDR3 extends over 16 amino acids. V lost 0 bases and J 6 bases, leaving 17 bases between the germline ends. In nucleotides, the CDR3 is TGTGCCAGCAGCTTGGGGGCCCCGGCCTCTACGGATACGCAGTATTTT. This translates into CASSLGAPASTDTQYF.

The rearrangement uses TRBV10-2 and TRBJ2-5; 9 bases map to TRBD2. The J segment lost 5 bases and the V segment lost 4 bases, leaving 11 bases of the junction unmatched. The CDR3 contains 16 residues. The germline CDR1 and CDR2 sequences are WSHSY and SAAADI. The CDR3 is CASSGPFGTSIETQYF. The CDR3 DNA sequence: TGCGCCAGCAGTGGACCCTTCGGGACTAGCATTGAGACCCAGTACTTC.

The chain is built from TRBV5-1 and TRBJ1-6, with 8 nucleotides matching TRBD1. V was pared by 1 base and J by 7 bases, with 1 base of the junction left unmatched. The CDR3 length is 14 residues. The germline V gene has CDR1 SGHRS and CDR2 YFSETQ. CDR3 sequence (DNA): TGCGCCAGCAGCTTGACAGGGGGAAATTCACCCCTCCACTTT. It specifies CASSLTGGNSPLHF.

The sample holds a few counts of this clone. J is TRBJ2-7 and V is TRBV5-1; 11 nucleotides match TRBD1. V trimming: 1 base; J trimming: 2 bases; junction bases outside the gene matches: 5. Germline CDR1 reads SGHRS; CDR2 reads YFSETQ. The CDR3 totals 16 residues. This chain's CDR3 is CASSLMPGQGAYEQYF. The CDR3 coding sequence is TGCGCCAGCAGCTTGATGCCGGGACAGGGGGCCTACGAGCAGTACTTC.

The rearrangement links TRBV5-4 to TRBJ1-2, with D possibly being TRBD1 (5 bases). The V end lost 2 bases, the J end lost 8 bases, and 10 bases lay between the germline ends. The CDR3 runs to 12 residues. Germline CDR1 SGHNT, CDR2 YYREEE (reference sequence). The chain's CDR3 is CASSLSTAGYTF. In nucleotides, the CDR3 is TGTGCCAGCAGCTTATCGACAGCAGGCTACACCTTC.

The chain recombines TRBV6-6 with TRBJ1-1; D is unresolved. Trimming shortened V by 8 bases and J by 2 bases, and 12 bases separated the two germline ends. The V gene's germline CDR1 is MNHNY and CDR2 SVGAGI (reference sequence). There are 13 residues in the CDR3. As DNA, the CDR3 is TGTGCCAGCTGTTCTCAGATCAACACTGAAGCTTTCTTT. This encodes CASCSQINTEAFF.